The 6 T cell receptor delta chains in this list originate from one sample, sequenced in a study of Vδ1+ human thymocytes. Extracted RNA was reverse transcribed into cDNA. Pooled V-gene forward primers with one constant-region reverse primer generated the CDR3 amplicons by multiplex PCR. TCRdb re-processed the multiplex PCR reads via CATT. The data hold over 45,000 delta-chain clones, with approximately 15% observed a single time. Regarding the study as a whole: Highly polyclonal TRG and TRD repertoires with Gaussian CDR3 length distributions appeared in thymus.

No antigen has been assigned to these receptors. The sequenced sample was Vdelta1+ gamma-delta thymocytes from the thymus. Regarding subset: FACS-sorted CD3+ TCRalphabeta- TCRVdelta1+ TCRVdelta2- thymocytes. These receptors were taken from a girl under three years old who had congenital heart surgery.

This clone was seen a few times. The chain recombines TRDV1 with TRDJ1, with TRDD3 matching over 12 bases. Trimming removed 3 bases from V and 5 bases from J; junction bases left unmatched: 10. Germline V CDR1 and CDR2: TSWWSYY, QGS. The length of the CDR3 is 17 residues. CDR3 sequence reads: CALGENTLLGDTDKLIF. The CDR3 nucleotides read TGTGCTCTTGGGGAGAATACATTACTGGGGGATACAGATAAACTCATCTTT.

The chain has TRDV1 and TRDJ1; D not resolved. The CDR3 spans 19 residues. Trimming pared 5 bases from V and 0 bases from J, leaving 25 bases between. Germline CDR1 is TSWWSYY and CDR2 is QGS. This CDR3 reads CALGPRAPQAHPYTDKLIF. The CDR3 DNA reads as TGTGCTCTTGGGCCGCGAGCTCCCCAGGCTCATCCGTACACCGATAAACTCATCTTT.

In this sample, this clone turned up a few times. The rearrangement links TRDV1 to TRDJ1; 10 bases fit TRDD3. This CDR3 has 18 amino acids. The germline V gene encodes CDR1 TSWWSYY and CDR2 QGS. Trimming took 3 bases from V and 2 from J; bases not matched to a gene: 12. The DNA for the CDR3 is TGTGCTCTTGGGGACGGCCACACCGTACTGGGGGATACCGATAAACTCATCTTT. Translating it yields CALGDGHTVLGDTDKLIF.

The chain couples TRDV1 to TRDJ1; D is unclear. Germline values: CDR1 TSWWSYY, CDR2 QGS. The germline V and J ends were trimmed by 1 base and 3 bases, with 9 bases remaining between them. This CDR3 spans 14 amino acids. As DNA, the CDR3 is TGTGCTCTTGGGGAACCTCCCCCTGCCGATAAACTCATCTTT. Encoded protein: CALGEPPPADKLIF.

The genes are TRDV1 and TRDJ1; 9 bases line up with TRDD3. The ends lost 8 bases at V and 4 bases at J; junction bases unmatched: 29. Germline CDR1 is TSWWSYY and CDR2 is QGS. This CDR3 is built from 21 residues. CDR3 sequence: CALKTSTPRRLTGGLCDKLIF. For the CDR3, the DNA is TGTGCTCTTAAAACCTCGACCCCTAGGAGGCTTACTGGGGGACTTTGCGATAAACTCATCTTT.

In this sample, this clone turned up a few times. The chain employs TRDV1 and TRDJ1, with D possibly TRDD3 on 5 matching bases. Deletions cut 3 bases from V and 0 bases from J, with 11 bases between. The V gene's germline CDR1 is TSWWSYY and CDR2 QGS. CDR3 length: 15 amino acids. CDR3 sequence (DNA): TGTGCTCTTGGGGAGAGCGGGGGGTACACCGATAAACTCATCTTT. This translates into CALGESGGYTDKLIF.